The 22 T cell receptor beta chains given below trace back to one sample, sequenced in a study of early T cells in non-severe SARS-CoV-2 infection. TCRdb re-derived calls from the 5' RACE reads in MiXCR, one entry per CDR3 protein. The data show about 55,000 distinct CDR3 sequences, more than 6.5% seen once. The source was whole blood, collected at baseline. The source is an adult who was a healthcare worker with PCR-confirmed SARS-CoV-2 infection or an uninfected control (not recorded which).

This clonotype was detected many times. The V gene is TRBV6-1, the J gene TRBJ2-7; D perhaps matches TRBD1 (6 bases). Per germline, CDR1 MNHNS and CDR2 SASEGT. The CDR3 contains 14 residues. V dropped 0 bases and J dropped 0 bases, with 6 bases sitting between them. The DNA of the CDR3 is TGTGCCAGCAGTGAAGCGGACAGCTCCTACGAGCAGTACTTC. Translating gives CASSEADSSYEQYF.

This clonotype was picked up many times. The rearrangement links TRBV3-1 to TRBJ1-6; 8 bases fit TRBD1. The CDR3 length is 15 residues. The V and J ends lost 2 bases and 7 bases, in that order; junction bases with no gene match: 4. Germline V gene lookup returns CDR1 LGHDT and CDR2 YNNKEL (reference sequence). In DNA form, the CDR3 reads TGTGCCAGCAGCCAACGGACAGGGTGGAATTCACCCCTCCACTTT. Translation gives CASSQRTGWNSPLHF.

This clonotype showed up many times. This chain uses TRBV5-1 with TRBJ2-3; D is possibly TRBD2 (6 bases). Trimming took 6 bases from V and 3 from J, leaving 17 bases between them. The CDR3 length is 15 residues. Germline CDR1 and CDR2: SGHRS and YFSETQ. The CDR3 reads CASTGLGAGTDTQYF. As DNA, the CDR3 is TGCGCCAGCACCGGATTAGGGGCGGGGACAGATACGCAGTATTTT.

This clonotype appeared many times. The V gene is TRBV12-3 or TRBV12-4, the J gene TRBJ2-2; D is uncertain. V was pared by 7 bases and J by 6 bases, with 6 bases between. The CDR3 is made up of 11 amino acids. The CDR3 loop reads CASTTAGELFF. The CDR3 nucleotides read TGTGCCAGCACGACGGCCGGGGAGCTGTTTTTT.

V and J are TRBV12-3 or TRBV12-4 and TRBJ1-5; D is ambiguous. The CDR3 loop spans 14 amino acids. V shed 6 bases and J shed 4 bases, with 13 bases lying between them. CDR3 nucleotides: TGTGCCAGCAGCGCTAGGCGGGATAATCAGCCCCAGCATTTT. Amino acids: CASSARRDNQPQHF.

The V call is TRBV7-3, the J call TRBJ1-1; possible D gene TRBD1, 5 bases. This CDR3 spans 14 amino acids. The V gene's germline CDR1 is SGHTA and CDR2 FQGTGA. Trimming removed 5 bases from V and 3 bases from J, with 13 bases in between. This CDR3 reads CASSRTQSDTEAFF. The CDR3 nucleotides read TGTGCCAGCAGCCGGACACAATCTGACACTGAAGCTTTCTTT.

The chain carries TRBV28 and TRBJ2-1; 9 positions match TRBD1. With 4 bases clipped from V and 7 bases from J, the junction kept 11 bases outside the gene matches. The CDR3 runs to 16 residues. From germline, CDR1 is MDHEN and CDR2 SYDVKM. CDR3 sequence (DNA): TGTGCCAGCAGTTACCACCGGGACAGGGACCGTAATGAGCAGTTCTTC. Its translation is CASSYHRDRDRNEQFF. The full variable domain, with the rest looked up from reference TRBV28 and TRBJ2-1, is DVKVTQSSRYLVKRTGEKVFLECVQDMDHENMFWYRQDPGLGLRLIYFSYDVKMKEKGDIPEGYSVSREKKERFSLILESASTNQTSMYLCASSYHRDRDRNEQFFGPGTRLTVL.

The V and J genes are TRBV30 and TRBJ2-3; 14 nucleotides agree with TRBD2. Unmatched junction bases numbered 1, after V lost 3 bases and J lost 5 bases. The CDR3 spans 14 residues. From germline, CDR1 is GTSNPN and CDR2 SVGIG (reference sequence). The CDR3 is CAWRTSGGVDTQYF. The CDR3 DNA reads as TGTGCCTGGAGGACTAGCGGGGGGGTAGATACGCAGTATTTT.

The V call is TRBV18, the J call TRBJ2-7, with a weak D call TRBD1 (6 bases). V was clipped by 6 bases and J by 5 bases, with 20 bases between them. The germline CDR1 and CDR2 sequences are KGHSH and LQKENI. The CDR3 spans 15 residues. CDR3 in amino acids: CASSRGHSIFDEQYF. Written as DNA, the CDR3 is TGTGCCAGCTCTCGGGGACACTCAATCTTCGACGAGCAGTACTTC.

V usage is TRBV5-1 and J usage is TRBJ2-4; D not certain. V gave up 4 bases and J gave up 8 bases, with 7 bases separating them. Germline V lookup: CDR1 SGHRS, CDR2 YFSETQ. The CDR3 has 11 amino acids. The CDR3 DNA sequence: TGCGCCAGCAGCAAAGGGTACATTCAGTACTTC. Its translation is CASSKGYIQYF. Based on the CDR3 plus reference TRBV5-1 and TRBJ2-4, the full variable domain is KAGVTQTPRYLIKTRGQQVTLSCSPISGHRSVSWYQQTPGQGLQFLFEYFSETQRNKGNFPGRFSGRQFSNSRSEMNVSTLELGDSALYLCASSKGYIQYFGAGTRLSVL.

In its sample, this clonotype was seen many times. V is TRBV29-1 and J is TRBJ1-1, with D maybe TRBD1 (5 bases). V lost 4 bases and J lost 1, with 7 bases in between. The CDR3 is made up of 12 amino acids. Per germline, CDR1 SQVTM and CDR2 ANQGSEA. The CDR3 is CSVGTRNTEAFF. The DNA of the CDR3 is TGCAGCGTTGGGACACGGAACACTGAAGCTTTCTTT.

In its sample, this clonotype was seen a few times. The genes are TRBV28 and TRBJ1-6; 9 bases agree with TRBD1. Trimming took 6 bases from V and 9 from J; bases not matched to a gene: 6. The CDR3 length is 14 residues. The V gene's germline CDR1 is MDHEN and CDR2 SYDVKM. DNA of the CDR3: TGTGCCAGCAGCCCGACAGGGGGTTTTTCACCCCTCCACTTT. Residues: CASSPTGGFSPLHF.

This sequence joins TRBV4-3 and TRBJ1-5, with a possible D match to TRBD1 (5 bases). V lost 2 bases to trimming and J lost 6 bases, with 11 bases between them. The CDR3 runs 14 residues. The germline gives CDR1 LGHNA, CDR2 YSLEER. DNA of the CDR3: TGCGCCAGCAGCCAACATCACGACAGTCAGCCCCAGCATTTT. Protein sequence: CASSQHHDSQPQHF.

For the CDR3, the DNA is TGCGCCAGCAGTCCGAGACCGGGGACCACCGGGGAGCTGTTTTTT. Its protein is CASSPRPGTTGELFF. This chain joins TRBV5-1 and TRBJ2-2; D is possibly TRBD1 or TRBD2 (5 bases each). V was trimmed by 5 bases and J by 4 bases, leaving 15 bases between them. The germline V gene has CDR1 SGHRS and CDR2 YFSETQ. This CDR3 is 15 amino acids long.

This clonotype was picked up many times. The chain has TRBV6-5 and TRBJ1-2, with D hard to call. This CDR3 has 17 residues. Trimming removed 4 bases at V and 6 bases at J, with 24 bases between. Germline V CDR1 and CDR2: MNHEY, SVGAGI. The DNA for the CDR3 is TGTGCCAGCAGTTCCCTGCGGGCCTACCTGAGGGAAGATGGCTACACCTTC. This translates into CASSSLRAYLREDGYTF.

V and J are TRBV6-2 or TRBV6-3 and TRBJ1-5, with TRBD1 matching 10 bases. Germline CDR1 is MNHEY and CDR2 is SVGEGT. V was clipped by 8 bases and J by 4 bases; unmatched bases: 5. The CDR3 sequence is 14 residues long. In DNA form, the CDR3 reads TGTGCCAGCGACAGGGGGCGCGAAAATCAGCCCCAGCATTTT. This sequence encodes CASDRGRENQPQHF.

This sequence joins TRBV7-9 and TRBJ1-1, with D tentatively TRBD1 (6 bases). Germline values: CDR1 SEHNR, CDR2 FQNEAQ (reference sequence). Trimming cost V 3 bases and J 8 bases, with 16 bases left between them. The CDR3 extends over 14 amino acids. For the CDR3, the DNA is TGTGCCAGCAGCTTCGTTCAGGGGAAAGGAGAAGCTTTCTTT. This sequence encodes CASSFVQGKGEAFF.

Here the CDR3 reads CASSQDPHTSTDTQYF. CDR3 in DNA: TGTGCCAGCAGCCAAGACCCTCACACGAGCACAGATACGCAGTATTTT. This chain connects TRBV4-2 to TRBJ2-3; D gene ambiguous. Germline assignment: CDR1 LGHNA and CDR2 YNFKEQ. V lost 0 bases and J lost 0, with 10 bases in between. The length of the CDR3 is 16 residues.

This clonotype was counted a few times. The chain combines TRBV29-1 with TRBJ2-7, with D possibly TRBD2 on 7 matching bases. Germline-derived CDR1 and CDR2 are SQVTM and ANQGSEA. Trimming left V 7 bases short and J 5 bases short, with 21 bases between. The CDR3 has 14 residues. For the CDR3, the DNA is TGCAGCGCCCAGGAGGGGGGGCGCATGGACGAGCAGTACTTC. Translating gives CSAQEGGRMDEQYF.

This clonotype showed up just a few times. The V and J genes are TRBV9 and TRBJ2-3; D is ambiguous. Trimming took off 0 bases at V and 2 bases at J, with 13 bases between the two ends. This CDR3 is 16 amino acids long. Germline CDR1 reads SGDLS; CDR2 reads YYNGEE. CDR3 nucleotides: TGTGCCAGCAGCGTAGTGGGCGGACCCTCCACAGATACGCAGTATTTT. Protein sequence: CASSVVGGPSTDTQYF.

This clonotype came up many times. The chain couples TRBV13 to TRBJ2-1, with 8 bases aligning to TRBD1. The CDR3 consists of 14 residues. Germline lookup yields CDR1 PRHDT and CDR2 FYEKMQ (reference sequence). Trimming removed 8 bases from V and 6 bases from J; junction bases left unmatched: 9. In DNA form, the CDR3 reads TGTGCCAGCGAGGACAGGGCATCGGGCAATGAGCAGTTCTTC. Protein sequence: CASEDRASGNEQFF. Filled out from reference TRBV13 and TRBJ2-1, the complete variable domain reads AAGVIQSPRHLIKEKRETATLKCYPIPRHDTVYWYQQGPGQDPQFLISFYEKMQSDKGSIPDRFSAQQFSDYHSELNMSSLELGDSALYFCASEDRASGNEQFFGPGTRLTVL.

The sample holds many counts of this clonotype. The rearrangement uses TRBV4-1 and TRBJ1-2; D is possibly TRBD1 (5 bases). V was cut by 0 bases and J by 4 bases, with 12 bases left in between. This CDR3 is built from 15 residues. The germline CDR1 and CDR2 sequences are MGHRA and YSYEKL. The CDR3 reads CASSQDLEGFYGYTF. The CDR3 region has the DNA TGCGCCAGCAGCCAAGATTTGGAGGGGTTCTATGGCTACACCTTC.